This TCR beta chain derives from a study of shared clonotypes between healthy human individuals. Original processing methods: Filtering differed since immunoSEQ provided only junctions, with no quality scores. Repertoires were generated with immunoSEQ multiplex PCR, while TCRdb's copy carries only in-frame clones and drops some. V and J calls and clone size come straight from that table; D and trimming were deduced from the DNA. This table has approximately 2.3 million clones, just over 90% appearing once. Points from the study as a whole: Even with large depth, rarefaction showed that sorted-subset sequencing was incomplete.

Concerning this clone itself: The antigen is not known.

CDR3 size: 14 residues. V gave up 5 bases and J gave up 0 bases, with 14 bases separating them. Germline V CDR1 and CDR2: GTSNPN, SVGIG (reference sequence). Specimen: naive CD4+ T cells from PBMCs. Stated subset: CD45RA+ positively selected. This receptor was taken from a man between 18 and 29 years old in good health. Some clones in this sample may be carry-over from other donors' samples. The chain is built from TRBV30 and TRBJ2-7; D unclear. This chain's CDR3 is CAWDRTASSYEQYF. CDR3 sequence (DNA): TGTGCCTGGGACCGGACGGCCAGCTCCTACGAGCAGTACTTC.